Here is one TCR beta chain with its context. The data are from a study of graft-versus-host responses after intestinal transplantation. Germline V gives CDR1 SGHAT, CDR2 FQNNGV. Trimming removed 1 base from V and 5 bases from J, with 14 bases in between. This CDR3 region has 16 residues. Using immunoSEQ multiplex PCR, the repertoire was profiled, and TCRdb retains in-frame clones only, with some absent. The data hold about 8,200 clones, with about 31% observed a single time. The V and J genes are TRBV11-2 and TRBJ2-2; TRBD2 might be the D (6 bases). The specimen comprised alloreactive CD4+ T cells from a mixed lymphocyte reaction culture, sampled before intestinal transplant. Subset in this sample: CFSE-low proliferating T cells sorted from approximately 6-day pre-transplant mixed lymphocyte reaction (GvH or HvG direction). The receptor's source is a human patient who received an intestinal transplant. Written as DNA, the CDR3 is TGTGCCAGCAGCTTAGTTTCAGCCCGGGGGACCGGGGAGCTGTTTTTT. This codes for CASSLVSARGTGELFF. Complete variable domain (other parts from reference TRBV11-2 and TRBJ2-2): EAGVAQSPRYKIIEKRQSVAFWCNPISGHATLYWYQQILGQGPKLLIQFQNNGVVDDSQLPKDRFSAERLKGVDSTLKIQPAKLEDSAVYLCASSLVSARGTGELFFGEGSRLTVL.